This paragraph reports one T cell receptor beta chain. V dropped 2 bases and J dropped 2 bases, with 10 bases sitting between them. From germline, CDR1 is MNHEY and CDR2 SVGAGI. This CDR3 region has 15 residues. The data are from a study of blood T cell repertoires in COVID-19. Overall study context: T cells, B-cell-depleted T cells, or PBMCs provided the cDNA or gDNA that served as material.

In the original workflow: Amplification from reference gene primers served as the basis for estimated nucleated cell counts. Profiling relied on immunoSEQ multiplex PCR, and the TCRdb table lists in-frame clones only, not all of them. The V and J calls and clone size were taken over from that table, and D and trimming were inferred from the DNA. The table records about 150,000 clones, around 85% of them present only once. The receptor was isolated from a human donor in a cohort sampled during active COVID-19. The chain employs TRBV6-5 and TRBJ1-3, with D unresolved. The sequencing sample was made of peripheral blood. In DNA, the CDR3 is TGTGCCAGCAGTTACCGGGGTAACCCTGGAAACACCATATATTTT. This codes for CASSYRGNPGNTIYF.